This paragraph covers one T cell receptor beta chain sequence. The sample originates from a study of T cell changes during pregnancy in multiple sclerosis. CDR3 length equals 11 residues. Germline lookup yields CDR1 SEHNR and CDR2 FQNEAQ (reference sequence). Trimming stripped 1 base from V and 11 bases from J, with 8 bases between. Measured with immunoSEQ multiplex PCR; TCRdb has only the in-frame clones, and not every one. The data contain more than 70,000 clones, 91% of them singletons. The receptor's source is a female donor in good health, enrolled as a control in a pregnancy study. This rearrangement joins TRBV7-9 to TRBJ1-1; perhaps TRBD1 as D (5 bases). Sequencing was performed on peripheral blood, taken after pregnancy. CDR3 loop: CASSLDRLAFF. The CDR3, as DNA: TGTGCCAGCAGCTTAGACAGGTTGGCTTTCTTT.